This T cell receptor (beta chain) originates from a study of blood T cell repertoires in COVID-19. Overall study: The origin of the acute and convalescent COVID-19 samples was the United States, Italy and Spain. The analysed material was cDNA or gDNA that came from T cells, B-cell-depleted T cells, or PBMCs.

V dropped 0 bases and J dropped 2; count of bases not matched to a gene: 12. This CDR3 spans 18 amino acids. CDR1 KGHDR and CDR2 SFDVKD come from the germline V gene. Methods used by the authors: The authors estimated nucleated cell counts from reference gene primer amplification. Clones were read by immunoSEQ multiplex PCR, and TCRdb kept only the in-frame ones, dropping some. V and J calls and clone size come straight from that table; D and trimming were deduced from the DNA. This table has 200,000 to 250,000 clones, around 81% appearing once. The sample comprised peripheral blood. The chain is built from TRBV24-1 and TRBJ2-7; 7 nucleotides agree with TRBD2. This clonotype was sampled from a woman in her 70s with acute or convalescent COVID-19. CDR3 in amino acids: CATSDLKSAGDPTYEQYV. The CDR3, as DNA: TGTGCCACCAGTGATTTGAAAAGTGCGGGGGACCCTACCTACGAGCAGTACGTC.